This T cell receptor beta chain was recorded in a study of technical replicates of blood from a few donors. Using immunoSEQ multiplex PCR, the repertoire was profiled, and TCRdb retains in-frame clones only, with some absent. The sample has approximately 81,000 clones, roughly 77% seen once. The germline V gene has CDR1 SGDLS and CDR2 YYNGEE. The CDR3 loop spans 15 amino acids. The V end lost 3 bases, the J end lost 8 bases, and 17 bases lay between the germline ends. This sequence joins TRBV9 and TRBJ2-2; tentative D call: TRBD2 (6 bases). Sequencing input: PBMCs. The receptor was isolated from a human donor in good health. Some clones in this sample may be carry-over from other donors' samples. CDR3 loop: CASSDGSLGGGELFF. The CDR3 nucleotides read TGTGCCAGCAGCGACGGGAGTCTCGGGGGAGGGGAGCTGTTTTTT.